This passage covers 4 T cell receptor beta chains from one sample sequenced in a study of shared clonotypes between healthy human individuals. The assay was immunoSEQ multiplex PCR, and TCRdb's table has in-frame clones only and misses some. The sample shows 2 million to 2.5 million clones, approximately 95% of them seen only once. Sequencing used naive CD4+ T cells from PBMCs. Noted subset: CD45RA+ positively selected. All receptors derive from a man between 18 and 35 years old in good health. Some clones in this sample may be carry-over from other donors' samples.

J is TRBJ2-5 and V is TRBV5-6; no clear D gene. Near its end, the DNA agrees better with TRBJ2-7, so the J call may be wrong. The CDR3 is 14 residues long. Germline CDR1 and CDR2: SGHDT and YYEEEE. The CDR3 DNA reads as TGTGCCAGCAGCCGAACAGCCAGGAGCTACGAGCAGTACTTC. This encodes CASSRTARSYEQYF.

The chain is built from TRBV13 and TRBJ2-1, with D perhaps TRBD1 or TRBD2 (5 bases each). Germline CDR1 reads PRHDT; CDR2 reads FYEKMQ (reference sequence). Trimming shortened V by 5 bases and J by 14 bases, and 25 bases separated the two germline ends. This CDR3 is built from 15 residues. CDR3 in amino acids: CASSRDQVSTVMEFF. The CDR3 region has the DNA TGTGCCAGCAGCCGGGACCAAGTCTCTACGGTGATGGAGTTCTTC. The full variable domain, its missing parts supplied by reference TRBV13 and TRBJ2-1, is AAGVIQSPRHLIKEKRETATLKCYPIPRHDTVYWYQQGPGQDPQFLISFYEKMQSDKGSIPDRFSAQQFSDYHSELNMSSLELGDSALYFCASSRDQVSTVMEFFGPGTRLTVL.

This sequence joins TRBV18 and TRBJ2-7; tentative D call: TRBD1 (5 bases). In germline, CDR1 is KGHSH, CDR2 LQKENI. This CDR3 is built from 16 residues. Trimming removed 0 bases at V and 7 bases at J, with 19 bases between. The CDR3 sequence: CASSPPSGRVAKEQYF. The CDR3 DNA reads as TGTGCCAGCTCACCACCGAGTGGCAGGGTCGCTAAGGAGCAGTACTTC.

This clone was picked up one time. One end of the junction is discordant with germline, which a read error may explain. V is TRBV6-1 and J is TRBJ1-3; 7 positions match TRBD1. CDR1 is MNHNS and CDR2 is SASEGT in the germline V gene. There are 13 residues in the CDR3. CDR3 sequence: CASSEAGATGTDF. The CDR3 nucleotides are TGTGCCAGCAGTGAAGCAGGGGCTACCGGGACAGACTTT.